This entry describes one T cell receptor (beta chain). One entry per CDR3 protein results from TCRdb running MiXCR on the 5' RACE reads. The repertoire holds about 360,000 distinct CDR3 sequences, with 20% to 25% as singletons. V was clipped by 6 bases and J by 3 bases; unmatched bases: 7. Germline V gene sequence: CDR1 DFQATT, CDR2 SNEGSKA (reference sequence). CDR3 length: 14 amino acids. This sample is drawn from a study of CD8 T cells in ankylosing spondylitis. Input material: blood, either unsorted or a sorted T cell fraction (not recorded which). This receptor was taken from a male donor with ankylosing spondylitis or in good health (not recorded which). The chain is built from TRBV20-1 and TRBJ2-7; 11 bases are a match to TRBD2. CDR3 sequence (DNA): TGCAGTGCGACCACGACTAGCGGGGACTACGAGCAGTACTTC. Translation: CSATTTSGDYEQYF.